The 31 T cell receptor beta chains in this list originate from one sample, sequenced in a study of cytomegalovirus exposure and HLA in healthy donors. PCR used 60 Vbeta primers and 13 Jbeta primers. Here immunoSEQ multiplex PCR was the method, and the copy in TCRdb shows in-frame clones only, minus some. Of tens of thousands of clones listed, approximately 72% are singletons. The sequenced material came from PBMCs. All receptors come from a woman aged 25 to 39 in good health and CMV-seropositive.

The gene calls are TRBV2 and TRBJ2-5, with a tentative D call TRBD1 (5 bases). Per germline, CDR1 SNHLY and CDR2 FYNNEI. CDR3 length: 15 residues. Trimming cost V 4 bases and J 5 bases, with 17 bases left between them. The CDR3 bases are TGTGCCAGCAGTGGTAAAGGGGAAGAGTCGGAGACCCAGTACTTC. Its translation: CASSGKGEESETQYF.

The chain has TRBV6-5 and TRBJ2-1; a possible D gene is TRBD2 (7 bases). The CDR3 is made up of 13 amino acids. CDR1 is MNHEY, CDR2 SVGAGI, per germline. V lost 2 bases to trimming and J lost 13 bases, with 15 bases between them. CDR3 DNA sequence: TGTGCCAGCAGTTACATGGGGGGGCGAGGACAGTTCTTC. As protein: CASSYMGGRGQFF.

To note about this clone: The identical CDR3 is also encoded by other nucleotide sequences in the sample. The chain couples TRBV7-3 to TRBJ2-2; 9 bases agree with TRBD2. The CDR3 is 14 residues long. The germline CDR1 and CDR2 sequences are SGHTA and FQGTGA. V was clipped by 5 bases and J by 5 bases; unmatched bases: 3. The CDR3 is CASSPLAGTGELFF. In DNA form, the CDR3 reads TGTGCCAGCAGCCCCCTAGCGGGAACCGGGGAGCTGTTTTTT.

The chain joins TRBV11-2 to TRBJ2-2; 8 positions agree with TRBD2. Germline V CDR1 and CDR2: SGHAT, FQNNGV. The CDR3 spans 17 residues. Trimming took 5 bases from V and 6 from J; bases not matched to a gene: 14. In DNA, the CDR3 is TGTGCCAGCAGCCTAGGGGCCACTAGCGGAGGGCCCGGGGAGCTGTTTTTT. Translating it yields CASSLGATSGGPGELFF.

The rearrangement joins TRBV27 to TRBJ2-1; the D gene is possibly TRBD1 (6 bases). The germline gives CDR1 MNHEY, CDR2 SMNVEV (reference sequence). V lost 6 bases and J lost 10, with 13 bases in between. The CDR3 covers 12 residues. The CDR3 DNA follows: TGTGCCAGCAGCCCCTTACAGGGCGAGCAGTTCTTC. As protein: CASSPLQGEQFF.

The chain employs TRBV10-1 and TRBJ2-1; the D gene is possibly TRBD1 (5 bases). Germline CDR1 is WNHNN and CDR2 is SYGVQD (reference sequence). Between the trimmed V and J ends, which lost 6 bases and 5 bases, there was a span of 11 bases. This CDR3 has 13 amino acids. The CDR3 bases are TGCGCCAGCAGCGACTGGACAAACAATGAGCAGTTCTTC. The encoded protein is CASSDWTNNEQFF.

CDR3 sequence reads: CASSLGLAGVGGELFF. The CDR3 coding sequence is TGTGCCAGCAGCCTGGGACTAGCGGGAGTGGGGGGGGAGCTGTTTTTT. The V and J genes are TRBV5-4 and TRBJ2-2; 14 bases are shared with TRBD2. The germline gives CDR1 SGHNT, CDR2 YYREEE (reference sequence). Trimming at V came to 4 bases and at J to 8 bases, leaving 7 bases not matched to a gene. The CDR3 is made up of 16 amino acids.

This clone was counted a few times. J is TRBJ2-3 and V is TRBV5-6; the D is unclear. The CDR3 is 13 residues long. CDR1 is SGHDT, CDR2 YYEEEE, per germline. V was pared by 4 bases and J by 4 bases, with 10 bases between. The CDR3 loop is CASSSTAPDTQYF. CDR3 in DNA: TGTGCCAGCAGCAGTACTGCCCCAGATACGCAGTATTTT. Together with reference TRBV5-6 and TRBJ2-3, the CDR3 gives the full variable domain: DAGVTQSPTHLIKTRGQQVTLRCSPKSGHDTVSWYQQALGQGPQFIFQYYEEEERQRGNFPDRFSGHQFPNYSSELNVNALLLGDSALYLCASSSTAPDTQYFGPGTRLTVL.

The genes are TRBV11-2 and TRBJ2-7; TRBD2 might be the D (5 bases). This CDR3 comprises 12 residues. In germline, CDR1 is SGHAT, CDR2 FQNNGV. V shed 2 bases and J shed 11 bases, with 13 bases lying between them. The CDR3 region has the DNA TGTGCCAGCAGCTTACTCGGGATTCTCAAGTACTTC. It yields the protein CASSLLGILKYF.

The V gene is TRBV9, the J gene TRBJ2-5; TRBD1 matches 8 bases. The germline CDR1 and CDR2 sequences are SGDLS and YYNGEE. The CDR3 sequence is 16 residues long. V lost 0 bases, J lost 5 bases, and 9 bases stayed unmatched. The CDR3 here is CASSVDGGQAWETQYF. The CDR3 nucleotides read TGTGCCAGCAGCGTAGATGGGGGACAGGCATGGGAGACCCAGTACTTC.

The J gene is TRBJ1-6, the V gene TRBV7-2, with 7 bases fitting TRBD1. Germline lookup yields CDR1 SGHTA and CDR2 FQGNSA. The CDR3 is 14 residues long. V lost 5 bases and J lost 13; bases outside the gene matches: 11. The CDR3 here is CASSTGQASRPLHF. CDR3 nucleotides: TGTGCCAGCAGCACCGGACAGGCTAGTCGCCCCCTCCACTTT.

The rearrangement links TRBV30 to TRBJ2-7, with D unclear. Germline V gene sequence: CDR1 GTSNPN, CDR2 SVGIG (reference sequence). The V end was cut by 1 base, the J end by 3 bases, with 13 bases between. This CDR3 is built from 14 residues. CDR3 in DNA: TGTGCCTGGAGTGACAGTCTACATATCTACGAGCAGTACTTC. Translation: CAWSDSLHIYEQYF.

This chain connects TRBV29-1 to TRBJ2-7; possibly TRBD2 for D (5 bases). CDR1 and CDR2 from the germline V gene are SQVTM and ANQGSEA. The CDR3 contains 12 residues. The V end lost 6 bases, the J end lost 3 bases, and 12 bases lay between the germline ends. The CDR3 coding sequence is TGCAGCGTAGGTGACTACAGCTACGAGCAGTACTTC. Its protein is CSVGDYSYEQYF.

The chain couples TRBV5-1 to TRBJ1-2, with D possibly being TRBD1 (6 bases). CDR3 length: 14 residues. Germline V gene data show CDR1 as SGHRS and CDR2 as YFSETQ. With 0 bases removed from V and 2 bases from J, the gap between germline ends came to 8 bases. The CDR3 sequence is CASSLVGTNYGYTF. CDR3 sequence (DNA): TGCGCCAGCAGCTTGGTAGGGACAAACTATGGCTACACCTTC.

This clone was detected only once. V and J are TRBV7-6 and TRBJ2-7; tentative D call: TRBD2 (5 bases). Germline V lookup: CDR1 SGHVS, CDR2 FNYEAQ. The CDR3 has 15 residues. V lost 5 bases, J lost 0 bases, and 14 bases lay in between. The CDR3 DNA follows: TGTGCCAGCAGCCCCAACGACGGGAACTCCTACGAGCAGTACTTC. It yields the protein CASSPNDGNSYEQYF.

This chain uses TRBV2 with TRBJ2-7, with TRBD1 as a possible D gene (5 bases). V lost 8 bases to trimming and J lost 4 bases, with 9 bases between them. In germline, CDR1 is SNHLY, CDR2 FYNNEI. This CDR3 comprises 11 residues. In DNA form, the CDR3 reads TGTGCCAGCCTGGACAAGTACGAGCAGTACTTC. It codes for CASLDKYEQYF.

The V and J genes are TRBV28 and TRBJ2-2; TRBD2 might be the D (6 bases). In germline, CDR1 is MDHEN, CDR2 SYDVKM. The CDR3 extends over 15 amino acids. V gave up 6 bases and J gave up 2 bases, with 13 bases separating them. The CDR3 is CASSPHSGNTGELFF. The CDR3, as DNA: TGTGCCAGCAGCCCTCATAGCGGAAACACCGGGGAGCTGTTTTTT.

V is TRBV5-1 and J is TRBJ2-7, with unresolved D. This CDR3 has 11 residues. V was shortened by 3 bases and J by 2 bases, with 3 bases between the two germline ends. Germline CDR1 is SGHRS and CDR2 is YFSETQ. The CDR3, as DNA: TGCGCCAGCAGCTCAACCTACGAGCAGTACTTC. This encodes CASSSTYEQYF.

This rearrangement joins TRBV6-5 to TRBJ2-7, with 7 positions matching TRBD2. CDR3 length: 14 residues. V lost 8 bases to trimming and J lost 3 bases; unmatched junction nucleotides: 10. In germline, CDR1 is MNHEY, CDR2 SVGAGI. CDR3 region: CASYESGTRYEQYF. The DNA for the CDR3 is TGTGCCAGCTACGAAAGCGGGACTCGCTACGAGCAGTACTTC.

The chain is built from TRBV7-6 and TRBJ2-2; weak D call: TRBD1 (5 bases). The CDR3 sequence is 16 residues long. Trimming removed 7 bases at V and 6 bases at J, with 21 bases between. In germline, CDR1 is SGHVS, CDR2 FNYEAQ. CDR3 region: CASTLGASSSSGELFF. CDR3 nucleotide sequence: TGTGCCAGCACCCTAGGGGCTAGTAGTTCGTCCGGGGAGCTGTTTTTT.

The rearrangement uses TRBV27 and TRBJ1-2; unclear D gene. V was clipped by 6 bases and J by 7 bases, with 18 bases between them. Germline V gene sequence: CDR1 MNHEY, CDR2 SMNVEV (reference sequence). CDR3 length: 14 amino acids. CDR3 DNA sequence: TGTGCCAGCAGCCCTAGAGGCCTCTATATTGGCTACACCTTC. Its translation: CASSPRGLYIGYTF.

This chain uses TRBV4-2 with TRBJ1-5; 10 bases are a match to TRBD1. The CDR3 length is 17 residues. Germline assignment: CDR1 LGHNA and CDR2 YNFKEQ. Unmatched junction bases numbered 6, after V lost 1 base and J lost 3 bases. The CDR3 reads CASSQVSDRGLNQPQHF. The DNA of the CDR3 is TGTGCCAGCAGCCAAGTCTCTGACAGGGGGCTCAATCAGCCCCAGCATTTT.

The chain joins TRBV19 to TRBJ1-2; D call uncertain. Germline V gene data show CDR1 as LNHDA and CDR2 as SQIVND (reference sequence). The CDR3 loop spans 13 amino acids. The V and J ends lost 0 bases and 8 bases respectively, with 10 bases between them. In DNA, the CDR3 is TGTGCCAGTAGTATAGATCAAGGCGGAGGCTACACCTTC. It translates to CASSIDQGGGYTF.

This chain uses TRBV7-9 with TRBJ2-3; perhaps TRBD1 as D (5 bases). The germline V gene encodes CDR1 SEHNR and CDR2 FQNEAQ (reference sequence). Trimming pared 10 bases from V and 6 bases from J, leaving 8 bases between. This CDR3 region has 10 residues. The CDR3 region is CATQGDTQYF. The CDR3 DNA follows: TGTGCCACCCAGGGCGATACGCAGTATTTT.

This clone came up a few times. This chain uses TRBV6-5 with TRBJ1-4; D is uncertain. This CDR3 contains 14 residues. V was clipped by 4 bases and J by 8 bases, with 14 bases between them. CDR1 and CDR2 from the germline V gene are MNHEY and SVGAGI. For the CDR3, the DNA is TGTGCCAGCAGTTTCTTCCAGACTGGGGAAAAACTGTTTTTT. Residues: CASSFFQTGEKLFF.

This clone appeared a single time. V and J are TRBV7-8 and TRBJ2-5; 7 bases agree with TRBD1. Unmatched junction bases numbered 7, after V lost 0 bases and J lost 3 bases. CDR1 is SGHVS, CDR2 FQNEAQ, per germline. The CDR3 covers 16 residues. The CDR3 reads CASSLARQGRKETQYF. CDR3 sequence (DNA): TGTGCCAGCAGCTTAGCTCGACAGGGAAGGAAAGAGACCCAGTACTTC.

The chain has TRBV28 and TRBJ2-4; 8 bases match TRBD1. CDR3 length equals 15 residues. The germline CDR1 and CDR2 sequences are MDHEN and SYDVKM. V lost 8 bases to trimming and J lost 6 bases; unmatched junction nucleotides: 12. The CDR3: CASVPPGGDVNIQYF. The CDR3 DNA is TGTGCCAGCGTTCCTCCAGGGGGCGATGTAAACATTCAGTACTTC.

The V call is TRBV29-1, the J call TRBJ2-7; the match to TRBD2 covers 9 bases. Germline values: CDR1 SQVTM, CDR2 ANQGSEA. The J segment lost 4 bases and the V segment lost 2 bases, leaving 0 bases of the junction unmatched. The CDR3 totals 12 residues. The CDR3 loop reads CSVELAGYEQYF. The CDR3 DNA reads TGCAGCGTTGAACTAGCGGGGTACGAGCAGTACTTC.

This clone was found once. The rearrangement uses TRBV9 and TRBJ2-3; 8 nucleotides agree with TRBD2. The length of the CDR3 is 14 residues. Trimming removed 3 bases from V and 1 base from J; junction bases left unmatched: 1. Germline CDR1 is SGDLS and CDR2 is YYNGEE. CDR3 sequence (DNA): TGTGCCAGCAGCGCGGGACTAGGCACAGATACGCAGTATTTT. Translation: CASSAGLGTDTQYF.

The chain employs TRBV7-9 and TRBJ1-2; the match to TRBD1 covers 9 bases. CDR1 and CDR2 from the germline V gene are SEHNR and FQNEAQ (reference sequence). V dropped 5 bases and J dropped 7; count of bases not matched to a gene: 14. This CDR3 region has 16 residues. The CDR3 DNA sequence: TGTGCCAGCAGCGCAGGAGGGACAGGGAGTAAGCTTGGCTACACCTTC. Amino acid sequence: CASSAGGTGSKLGYTF.

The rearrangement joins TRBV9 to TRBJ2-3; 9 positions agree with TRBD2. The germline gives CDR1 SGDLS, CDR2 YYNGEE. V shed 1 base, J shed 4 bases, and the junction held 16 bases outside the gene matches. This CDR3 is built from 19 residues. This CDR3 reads CASSVSAREGLHSPDTQYF. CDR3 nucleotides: TGTGCCAGCAGCGTATCTGCGCGGGAGGGCCTACATTCCCCAGATACGCAGTATTTT.